Reported below is one TCR beta chain. Antigen specificity is unknown. This specimen belongs to a study of cytomegalovirus exposure and HLA in healthy donors. Only in-frame clones appear in the TCRdb table, and some are missing; sequencing was by immunoSEQ multiplex PCR. Seen here are about 330,000 clones, 87% observed once, and the top ten hold over 1%. Study observations and caveats: Rarity characterized most TCR sequences, yet some public TCRs appeared in many donors. In vitro data verified a few CMV-associated chains as specific for CMV antigens. The authors enumerated over 150 TCR beta chains as linked to cytomegalovirus.

This CDR3 spans 13 amino acids. Between the trimmed V and J ends, which lost 2 bases and 1 base, there was a span of 8 bases. Germline V gene lookup returns CDR1 SQVTM and CDR2 ANQGSEA. The material sequenced was PBMCs. The sequence derives from a woman aged 25-40 years in good health and CMV-seropositive. The chain is built from TRBV29-1 and TRBJ1-2, with D maybe TRBD1 (5 bases). In DNA, the CDR3 is TGCAGCGTTGAATGGGGCCTTAACTATGGCTACACCTTC. It translates to CSVEWGLNYGYTF.